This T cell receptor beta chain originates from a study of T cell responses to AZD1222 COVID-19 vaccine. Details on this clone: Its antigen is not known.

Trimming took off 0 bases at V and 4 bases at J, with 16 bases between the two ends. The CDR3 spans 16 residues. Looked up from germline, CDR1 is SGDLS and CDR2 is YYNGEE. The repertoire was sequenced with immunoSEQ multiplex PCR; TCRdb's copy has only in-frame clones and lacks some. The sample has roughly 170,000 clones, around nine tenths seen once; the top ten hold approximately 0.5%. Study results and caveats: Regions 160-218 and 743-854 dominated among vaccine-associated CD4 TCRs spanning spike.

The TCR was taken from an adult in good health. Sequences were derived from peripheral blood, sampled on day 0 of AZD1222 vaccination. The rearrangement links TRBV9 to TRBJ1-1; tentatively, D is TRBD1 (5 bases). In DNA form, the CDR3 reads TGTGCCAGCAGCGTAGCTCGAGGAGGGGTGGGCACTGAAGCTTTCTTT. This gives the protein CASSVARGGVGTEAFF. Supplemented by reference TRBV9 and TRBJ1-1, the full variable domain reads DSGVTQTPKHLITATGQRVTLRCSPRSGDLSVYWYQQSLDQGLQFLIQYYNGEERAKGNILERFSAQQFPDLHSELNLSSLELGDSALYFCASSVARGGVGTEAFFGQGTRLTVV.